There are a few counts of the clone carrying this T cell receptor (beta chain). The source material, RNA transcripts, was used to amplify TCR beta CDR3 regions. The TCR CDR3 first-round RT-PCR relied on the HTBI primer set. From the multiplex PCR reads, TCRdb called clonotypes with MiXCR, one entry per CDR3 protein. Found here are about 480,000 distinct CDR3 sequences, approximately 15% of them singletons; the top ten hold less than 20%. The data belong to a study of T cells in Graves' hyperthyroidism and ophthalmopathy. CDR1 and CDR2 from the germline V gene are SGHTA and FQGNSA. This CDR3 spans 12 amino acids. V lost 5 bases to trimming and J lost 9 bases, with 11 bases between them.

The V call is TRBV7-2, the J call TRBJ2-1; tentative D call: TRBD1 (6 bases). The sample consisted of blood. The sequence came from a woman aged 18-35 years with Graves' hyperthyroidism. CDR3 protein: CASSTGWGEQFF. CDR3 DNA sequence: TGTGCCAGCAGCACAGGGTGGGGTGAGCAGTTCTTC. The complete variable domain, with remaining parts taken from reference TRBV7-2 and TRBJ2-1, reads GAGVSQSPSNKVTEKGKDVELRCDPISGHTALYWYRQSLGQGLEFLIYFQGNSAPDKSGLPSDRFSAERTGGSVSTLTIQRTQQEDSAVYLCASSTGWGEQFFGPGTRLTVL.